These T cell receptor beta chains were read from a single sample in a study of identifying expanded T cells in peripheral blood. Assay used: immunoSEQ multiplex PCR; TCRdb lists only in-frame clones, some missing. The sample consists of over 100,000 clones, about 88% of them appearing once. Sequences were obtained from blood. These TCRs come from a person aged 18 to 75 in good health. CDR3s include the opening cysteine and the closing phenylalanine or tryptophan. The D gene is left open where the match is weak. Clone sizes are given selectively: once, few, many, or a class where the clone is expanded.

CDR3aa | d_gene | abundance | j_gene | v_gene
CASLRDRVNEQYF | TRBD1 | . | TRBJ2-7 | TRBV2
CASSGRTGGAGEQYF | TRBD1 | . | TRBJ2-7 | TRBV5-1
CASRGTSGSYEQYF | TRBD2 | . | TRBJ2-7 | TRBV2
CAIHQGGYTEAFF | . | . | TRBJ1-1 | TRBV6-1
CASSKVQGRRNQPQHF | . | . | TRBJ1-5 | TRBV21-1
CASSFSGGAEAFF | . | . | TRBJ1-1 | TRBV27
CASSRIAGINEQYF | TRBD2 | once | TRBJ2-7 | TRBV5-1
CASSLGQGVQPQHF | TRBD1 | . | TRBJ1-5 | TRBV4-2
CASSIVRGNYGYTF | TRBD1 | few | TRBJ1-2 | TRBV19
CASRSGARDTGELFF | . | . | TRBJ2-2 | TRBV6-5
CSAKPSGGDEQYF | . | . | TRBJ2-7 | TRBV29-1
CASSPTGTYEQYF | . | few | TRBJ2-7 | TRBV7-2
CASSLWVSYEQYF | . | . | TRBJ2-7 | TRBV7-2
CATLGTRGSVIQYF | TRBD1 | . | TRBJ2-4 | TRBV2
CASSGDTGELFF | . | . | TRBJ2-2 | TRBV10-1
CASSVSFSTDSTDTQYF | . | . | TRBJ2-3 | TRBV9
CASSLRGVGNQPQHF | . | . | TRBJ1-5 | TRBV28
CASSEIRVNIQYF | . | . | TRBJ2-4 | TRBV10-1
CASSLRVASGSNEQFF | TRBD2 | . | TRBJ2-1 | TRBV5-1
CASSTSGGTTDTQYF | TRBD1 | . | TRBJ2-3 | TRBV19
CASEGFSNQPQHF | . | . | TRBJ1-5 | TRBV19
CASSLVGGYGNTIYF | . | . | TRBJ1-3 | TRBV7-2
CASSAYRGVRTDTQYF | TRBD1 | . | TRBJ2-3 | TRBV19
CASSSHRQETQYF | . | . | TRBJ2-5 | TRBV7-3
CASSYGQPNYGYTF | . | . | TRBJ1-2 | TRBV5-5
CASSLAGTAVSEQYF | . | few | TRBJ2-7 | TRBV28
CASSVIPGQMTGELFF | TRBD1 | . | TRBJ2-2 | TRBV7-6
CSAKTRTEQYF | . | few | TRBJ2-7 | TRBV29-1
CATSRDPGGQETQYF | . | . | TRBJ2-5 | TRBV15
CASSLGAGSGGETQYF | . | . | TRBJ2-5 | TRBV7-3
CAWGTWARGETQYF | TRBD2 | . | TRBJ2-5 | TRBV30
CASTPSVVAFF | . | . | TRBJ1-1 | TRBV2
CASSLSRPDREAFF | . | . | TRBJ1-1 | TRBV7-9
CASSKGQGQNYEQYF | . | . | TRBJ2-7 | TRBV21-1
CASSFQKYEQYF | . | . | TRBJ2-7 | TRBV28
CASSEAENYGYTF | . | . | TRBJ1-2 | TRBV6-1
CASSGLGAYGYTF | . | . | TRBJ1-2 | TRBV6-5
CAWSDQDTQYF | . | . | TRBJ2-3 | TRBV30
CASSYSLAGDTQYF | . | . | TRBJ2-3 | TRBV6-5
CASSPTMDGNEQFF | . | . | TRBJ2-1 | TRBV18
CASSDSRGRNTEAFF | . | few | TRBJ1-1 | TRBV6-6
CASSQRGGNTIYF | . | . | TRBJ1-3 | TRBV5-4
CASSLKRNTEAFF | . | few | TRBJ1-1 | TRBV7-2
CASSHGKWYEQYF | . | . | TRBJ2-7 | TRBV27
CASSPSNLPRDTQYF | . | . | TRBJ2-3 | TRBV6-5
CASRRRTEINTEAFF | . | . | TRBJ1-1 | TRBV2
CASSVRQGEAFF | TRBD1 | . | TRBJ1-1 | TRBV5-6
CASSQVDPGQGGHNEQFF | TRBD1 | . | TRBJ2-1 | TRBV4-1
CASSLVETQYF | . | . | TRBJ2-5 | TRBV7-9
CASRNAGQGGETQYF | TRBD1 | . | TRBJ2-5 | TRBV5-4
CASSQLAGNEQFF | TRBD2 | . | TRBJ2-1 | TRBV18
CASSYEGNVGQETQYF | . | . | TRBJ2-5 | TRBV6-5